The 14 T cell receptor beta chains below come from one sample, sequenced in a study of CD8 T cells in Susac syndrome. With random hexamers, roughly 0.45 to 1 ug RNA was reverse transcribed. One entry per CDR3 protein results from TCRdb running MiXCR on the immunoSEQ multiplex PCR reads. The data contain approximately 70,000 distinct CDR3 sequences, 85% to 95% of them singletons. Sequencing input: CD8+ T cells from PBMCs. The receptor source for this set is a human donor in good health.

This chain uses TRBV7-9 with TRBJ1-3; D remains ambiguous. V was trimmed by 1 base and J by 2 bases, leaving 9 bases between them. This CDR3 contains 15 residues. Germline-derived CDR1 and CDR2 are SEHNR and FQNEAQ (reference sequence). CDR3 residues: CASSLGRPAGNTIYF. CDR3 DNA sequence: TGTGCCAGCAGCTTAGGCCGGCCCGCTGGAAACACCATATATTTT.

V is TRBV4-1 and J is TRBJ2-1; 7 nucleotides agree with TRBD1. This CDR3 has 15 residues. CDR1 is MGHRA and CDR2 is YSYEKL in the germline V gene. V gave up 3 bases and J gave up 6 bases; unmatched junction bases: 8. The CDR3 loop is CASSQATGAGNEQFF. The CDR3 nucleotides read TGCGCCAGCAGCCAGGCTACAGGGGCCGGCAATGAGCAGTTCTTC.

This chain links TRBV4-1 with TRBJ2-1; the D gene is possibly TRBD1 (6 bases). The CDR3 runs to 14 residues. Trimming took off 1 base at V and 8 bases at J, with 12 bases between the two ends. Germline-derived CDR1 and CDR2 are MGHRA and YSYEKL. The CDR3: CASSQVGGRDEQFF. In nucleotides, the CDR3 is TGCGCCAGCAGCCAAGTTGGGGGCCGGGATGAGCAGTTCTTC.

The chain recombines TRBV28 with TRBJ2-1; 7 nucleotides line up with TRBD1. Germline-derived CDR1 and CDR2 are MDHEN and SYDVKM. This CDR3 has 14 residues. The trim removed 11 bases at V and 2 bases at J, leaving 9 bases unmatched. The CDR3 nucleotides read TGTGCCGCGACACCGACAGGGCCCTACAATGAGCAGTTCTTC. This encodes CAATPTGPYNEQFF.

The chain carries TRBV19 and TRBJ1-1; D ambiguous. Trimming left V 3 bases short and J 4 bases short, with 12 bases between. Germline V CDR1 and CDR2: LNHDA, SQIVND (reference sequence). CDR3 size: 14 residues. The CDR3 bases are TGTGCCAGTAGTATCGGCCCGAGCGGCACTGAAGCTTTCTTT. This codes for CASSIGPSGTEAFF.

The rearrangement joins TRBV7-6 to TRBJ2-5; no reliable D call. V was shortened by 2 bases and J by 5 bases, with 9 bases between the two germline ends. Per the germline V gene, CDR1 is SGHVS and CDR2 is FNYEAQ. This CDR3 is 13 amino acids long. The DNA for the CDR3 is TGTGCCAGCAGCTTATGGGGAAGTGAGACCCAGTACTTC. This codes for CASSLWGSETQYF. Variable domain in full (rest from reference TRBV7-6 and TRBJ2-5): GAGVSQSPRYKVTKRGQDVALRCDPISGHVSLYWYRQALGQGPEFLTYFNYEAQQDKSGLPNDRFSAERPEGSISTLTIQRTEQRDSAMYRCASSLWGSETQYFGPGTRLLVL.

The chain uses TRBV9 and TRBJ2-1; D may be TRBD1 (6 bases). Deletions cut 6 bases from V and 3 bases from J, with 16 bases between. Germline V lookup: CDR1 SGDLS, CDR2 YYNGEE. This CDR3 comprises 15 residues. CDR3 region: CASNFRGLSYNEQFF. CDR3 nucleotides: TGTGCCAGCAACTTCAGGGGTCTTAGCTACAATGAGCAGTTCTTC.

The CDR3 region is CAISDVGLGQPQHF. The DNA of the CDR3 is TGTGCCATCAGTGATGTGGGGCTGGGTCAGCCCCAGCATTTT. V is TRBV10-3 and J is TRBJ1-5, with a possible D match to TRBD1 (5 bases). Between the trimmed V and J ends, which lost 3 bases and 6 bases, there was a span of 12 bases. The CDR3 covers 14 residues. Germline V CDR1 and CDR2: ENHRY, SYGVKD.

V usage is TRBV5-1 and J usage is TRBJ2-6, with 8 bases lining up with TRBD1. J gave up 4 bases and V 3 bases, and 3 bases lay outside the gene matches. CDR3 length equals 15 residues. Germline CDR1 is SGHRS and CDR2 is YFSETQ. Written as DNA, the CDR3 is TGCGCCAGCAGCTGGACAGGGTTAGGGGCCAACGTCCTGACTTTC. Protein product: CASSWTGLGANVLTF.

This clonotype was observed once. The chain couples TRBV10-3 to TRBJ1-2; TRBD1 might be the D (6 bases). V lost 11 bases to trimming and J lost 12 bases, with 22 bases between them. Germline V lookup: CDR1 ENHRY, CDR2 SYGVKD. The CDR3 consists of 12 residues. The CDR3 DNA reads as TGTGCCGCTGGGTCAGGCGGGGGCAGGGACACCTTC. It yields the protein CAAGSGGGRDTF.

This clonotype appeared once. CDR3 protein: CASSQDAGTPYEQYF. In nucleotides, the CDR3 is TGCGCCAGCAGCCAAGATGCGGGGACCCCCTACGAGCAGTACTTC. The V gene is TRBV4-1, the J gene TRBJ2-7; D may be TRBD2 (6 bases). In germline, CDR1 is MGHRA, CDR2 YSYEKL. The CDR3 runs to 15 residues. Trimming took 0 bases from V and 2 from J, leaving 11 bases between them.

The chain has TRBV7-9 and TRBJ2-1, with D possibly TRBD1 on 7 matching bases. The germline V and J ends were trimmed by 7 bases and 0 bases, with 22 bases remaining between them. This CDR3 spans 18 amino acids. The germline V gene has CDR1 SEHNR and CDR2 FQNEAQ (reference sequence). The CDR3 DNA reads TGTGCCAGCAAGGGGGGACAGCCGGGGACCAGCTCCTACAATGAGCAGTTCTTC. Protein: CASKGGQPGTSSYNEQFF.

This chain uses TRBV4-1 with TRBJ2-2; tentatively, D is TRBD1 (6 bases). Germline V gene lookup returns CDR1 MGHRA and CDR2 YSYEKL. Trimming stripped 2 bases from V and 4 bases from J, with 11 bases between. The CDR3 length is 15 residues. The CDR3 region has the DNA TGCGCCAGCAGCCAACAGTCAGGGGCCACCGGGGAGCTGTTTTTT. It translates to CASSQQSGATGELFF.

The V gene is TRBV7-6, the J gene TRBJ2-3, with 7 positions matching TRBD2. Per germline, CDR1 SGHVS and CDR2 FNYEAQ. This CDR3 is built from 16 residues. The junction had 11 bases not matched to a gene; V was cut back by 6 bases and J by 2 bases. In nucleotides, the CDR3 is TGTGCCAGCAGTTTGGGGGGAGGGGCTATCACAGATACGCAGTATTTT. Translation gives CASSLGGGAITDTQYF.